These 30 T cell receptor beta chains originate from one sample sequenced in a study of beta chain features in type 1 diabetes. General study findings and limits: All four CD4+ subsets of Type 1 diabetes patients contained TCRB CDR3s that were moderately but significantly shorter.

Every isolated RNA sample was fully reverse transcribed, so sequencing captured expressed TCRB transcripts. Some clones are missing from TCRdb's copy, which holds only in-frame ones; the method was immunoSEQ multiplex PCR. The repertoire includes around 360,000 clones, over 10% of them detected once, and 0.0095% to 0.011% sits in the top ten. These TCRs' antigens remain unknown. Sequenced: naive CD4+ T cells from blood. The receptors come from a woman younger than 35 with type 1 diabetes.

The rearrangement links TRBV7-2 to TRBJ1-1; D gene unclear. The V gene lost 0 bases and the J gene lost 0 bases, with 5 bases spanning the gap. The CDR3 runs to 14 residues. Per germline, CDR1 SGHTA and CDR2 FQGNSA. CDR3 region: CASSLAVMNTEAFF. The CDR3 coding sequence is TGTGCCAGCAGCTTAGCTGTAATGAACACTGAAGCTTTCTTT.

V gene TRBV5-1 combines with J gene TRBJ1-2, with D maybe TRBD1 (6 bases). CDR3 length equals 13 residues. Germline CDR1 is SGHRS and CDR2 is YFSETQ. Trimming pared 2 bases from V and 7 bases from J, leaving 12 bases between. The CDR3 region is CASSLQGGAGYTF. In DNA form, the CDR3 reads TGCGCCAGCAGCTTACAGGGAGGGGCTGGCTACACCTTC.

This clone has more than one count but fewer than ten. V is TRBV15 and J is TRBJ1-2; 9 bases map to TRBD1. This CDR3 is 15 amino acids long. Germline values: CDR1 LNHNV, CDR2 YYDKDF (reference sequence). V dropped 6 bases and J dropped 6; count of bases not matched to a gene: 11. The CDR3 sequence is CATRRTGARGNGYTF. CDR3 bases: TGTGCCACCAGGAGGACAGGGGCTCGCGGGAATGGCTACACCTTC. The complete variable domain, with remaining parts taken from reference TRBV15 and TRBJ1-2, reads DAMVIQNPRYQVTQFGKPVTLSCSQTLNHNVMYWYQQKSSQAPKLLFHYYDKDFNNEADTPDNFQSRRPNTSFCFLDIRSPGLGDTAMYLCATRRTGARGNGYTFGSGTRLTVV.

The V call is TRBV9, the J call TRBJ2-3; TRBD2 might be the D (5 bases). V was pared by 5 bases and J by 9 bases, with 16 bases between. Germline V gene lookup returns CDR1 SGDLS and CDR2 YYNGEE. The CDR3 contains 13 residues. The CDR3 region is CASRGSGVGTQYF. The CDR3 DNA reads TGTGCCAGCAGAGGATCCGGGGTAGGGACGCAGTATTTT. Together with reference TRBV9 and TRBJ2-3, the CDR3 gives the full variable domain: DSGVTQTPKHLITATGQRVTLRCSPRSGDLSVYWYQQSLDQGLQFLIQYYNGEERAKGNILERFSAQQFPDLHSELNLSSLELGDSALYFCASRGSGVGTQYFGPGTRLTVL.

Only a few counts were recorded for this clone. The rearrangement links TRBV29-1 to TRBJ1-1; TRBD1 might be the D (5 bases). This CDR3 spans 14 amino acids. Germline V gives CDR1 SQVTM, CDR2 ANQGSEA. Trimming took 6 bases from V and 4 from J, leaving 18 bases between them. The CDR3 coding sequence is TGCAGCGTCGATAGGAGGGGCGCGGGCACTGAAGCTTTCTTT. It yields the protein CSVDRRGAGTEAFF.

This chain joins TRBV28 and TRBJ2-6; 11 nucleotides agree with TRBD1. The trim removed 8 bases at V and 6 bases at J, leaving 12 bases unmatched. This CDR3 is 17 amino acids long. CDR1 and CDR2 from the germline V gene are MDHEN and SYDVKM. The CDR3 reads CASAGGQGVDVANVLTF. The CDR3 DNA is TGTGCCAGCGCAGGGGGACAGGGGGTTGATGTGGCCAACGTCCTGACTTTC.

This clone was counted only a few times. This rearrangement joins TRBV19 to TRBJ2-7; possible D gene TRBD2, 5 bases. The CDR3 extends over 13 amino acids. Trimming took off 0 bases at V and 4 bases at J, with 7 bases between the two ends. Germline V CDR1 and CDR2: LNHDA, SQIVND (reference sequence). Here the CDR3 DNA reads TGTGCCAGTAGTATAGATCGAGGGTACGAGCAGTACTTC. As protein: CASSIDRGYEQYF.

The chain combines TRBV12-5 with TRBJ2-7, with D perhaps TRBD1 (5 bases). The germline gives CDR1 LGHNT, CDR2 FRNRAP. V lost 5 bases to trimming and J lost 2 bases, with 13 bases between them. The CDR3 contains 14 residues. The CDR3 DNA reads as TGTGCTAGTGGTCTGAGAGAAGGGGCCTACGAGCAGTACTTC. It codes for CASGLREGAYEQYF.

In this sample, this clone turned up a few times. The chain links TRBV19 to TRBJ2-6; 7 bases align to TRBD1. The CDR3 extends over 17 amino acids. V lost 5 bases, J lost 0 bases, and 7 bases stayed unmatched. The germline gives CDR1 LNHDA, CDR2 SQIVND (reference sequence). CDR3 DNA: TGTGCCAGTAGTTCGGGACAGCTTCTCTCTGGGGCCAACGTCCTGACTTTC. The encoded protein is CASSSGQLLSGANVLTF.

A few counts support this clone. The chain has TRBV18 and TRBJ1-4; TRBD1 agrees at 9 bases. Germline V gives CDR1 KGHSH, CDR2 LQKENI. The CDR3 sequence is 14 residues long. Trimming took 1 base from V and 8 from J; bases not matched to a gene: 2. The CDR3 DNA is TGTGCCAGCTCACCACGGACAGGGGTGGAAAAACTGTTTTTT. As protein: CASSPRTGVEKLFF.

This chain connects TRBV5-1 to TRBJ2-7; a possible D gene is TRBD1 (7 bases). Germline CDR1 SGHRS, CDR2 YFSETQ. CDR3 length: 13 residues. Deletions cut 8 bases from V and 5 bases from J, with 17 bases between. The CDR3 region is CAREGQCCNEQYF. The CDR3, as DNA: TGCGCCAGGGAGGGACAGTGCTGCAACGAGCAGTACTTC.

This clone has more than one count but fewer than ten. The chain couples TRBV6-5 to TRBJ2-7; D is ambiguous. The CDR3 is made up of 13 amino acids. The germline V and J ends were trimmed by 0 bases and 3 bases, with 6 bases remaining between them. The V gene's germline CDR1 is MNHEY and CDR2 SVGAGI. This CDR3 reads CASSYSRYYEQYF. The CDR3 nucleotides are TGTGCCAGCAGTTACTCGAGGTACTACGAGCAGTACTTC.

This sequence joins TRBV14 and TRBJ1-5; D call uncertain. The CDR3 spans 13 residues. V was trimmed by 0 bases and J by 7 bases, leaving 7 bases between them. Germline loops: CDR1 SGHDN, CDR2 FVKESK. The CDR3: CASSQDGIQPQHF. DNA for the CDR3: TGTGCCAGCAGCCAAGACGGTATCCAGCCCCAGCATTTT.

The chain has TRBV28 and TRBJ2-7, with TRBD2 as a possible D gene (5 bases). V lost 6 bases and J lost 5, with 11 bases in between. The CDR3 totals 12 residues. The V gene's germline CDR1 is MDHEN and CDR2 SYDVKM. The CDR3 protein is CASRTGWDEQYF. Written as DNA, the CDR3 is TGTGCCAGCAGGACGGGATGGGACGAGCAGTACTTC. The full variable domain, in which reference TRBV28 and TRBJ2-7 provide the parts outside the CDR3, is DVKVTQSSRYLVKRTGEKVFLECVQDMDHENMFWYRQDPGLGLRLIYFSYDVKMKEKGDIPEGYSVSREKKERFSLILESASTNQTSMYLCASRTGWDEQYFGPGTRLTVT.

The genes are TRBV19 and TRBJ1-2; 7 positions match TRBD1. Per germline, CDR1 LNHDA and CDR2 SQIVND (reference sequence). CDR3 size: 13 residues. V lost 3 bases, J lost 10 bases, and 8 bases stayed unmatched. The CDR3 nucleotides read TGTGCCAGTAGTATCCTCGACAGGGCCTTCTACACCTTC. It yields the protein CASSILDRAFYTF.

In this sample, this clone turned up a few times. The chain joins TRBV27 to TRBJ1-2; D perhaps matches TRBD1 (5 bases). Deletions cut 4 bases from V and 8 bases from J, with 26 bases between. This CDR3 is 17 amino acids long. Germline values: CDR1 MNHEY, CDR2 SMNVEV (reference sequence). CDR3 nucleotide sequence: TGTGCCAGCAGTTCCTACCCAAACGGGGCGAGGGCGGGAGGCTACACCTTC. Protein: CASSSYPNGARAGGYTF.

The rearrangement uses TRBV7-2 and TRBJ2-5, with TRBD2 matching over 8 bases. Trimming took 4 bases from V and 4 from J; bases not matched to a gene: 8. Per the germline V gene, CDR1 is SGHTA and CDR2 is FQGNSA. CDR3 size: 15 residues. CDR3: CASSWTAGEGETQYF. Written as DNA, the CDR3 is TGTGCCAGCAGCTGGACAGCGGGAGAGGGAGAGACCCAGTACTTC.

This clone was counted only a few times. The chain employs TRBV19 and TRBJ2-3; 7 bases line up with TRBD1. Losses at the gene ends were 5 bases for V and 1 base for J; bases not matched to a gene: 6. The CDR3 is made up of 15 amino acids. Germline loops: CDR1 LNHDA, CDR2 SQIVND (reference sequence). CDR3 residues: CASSEGAARTDTQYF. CDR3 nucleotides: TGTGCCAGTAGTGAGGGGGCGGCCCGCACAGATACGCAGTATTTT.

The V and J genes are TRBV28 and TRBJ2-7; 7 bases map to TRBD2. Germline trimming cut 4 bases from V and 5 bases from J; bases unmatched to any gene: 8. CDR3 size: 14 residues. Looked up from germline, CDR1 is MDHEN and CDR2 is SYDVKM. CDR3 sequence reads: CASSSPGGRDEQYF. In DNA form, the CDR3 reads TGTGCCAGCAGTTCGCCTGGGGGGAGGGACGAGCAGTACTTC.

The rearrangement joins TRBV2 to TRBJ2-1, with D perhaps TRBD2 (6 bases). Germline V gene sequence: CDR1 SNHLY, CDR2 FYNNEI. V gave up 3 bases and J gave up 5 bases, with 14 bases separating them. This CDR3 contains 15 residues. The CDR3 DNA reads TGTGCCAGCAGTGACTTGGGACTCTCTAACAATGAGCAGTTCTTC. This encodes CASSDLGLSNNEQFF.

A few counts support this clone. The DNA for the CDR3 is TGTGCCATCAGGGCTAGCGGGGGGGACGAGCAGTACTTC. Its translation is CAIRASGGDEQYF. The chain is built from TRBV10-3 and TRBJ2-7; 12 bases map to TRBD2. The V gene's germline CDR1 is ENHRY and CDR2 SYGVKD. The CDR3 is 13 amino acids. After removal of 6 bases from V and 5 bases from J, the junction contained 2 bases not matched to a gene.

The J gene is TRBJ1-1, the V gene TRBV10-3; maybe TRBD1 (6 bases). The V end lost 2 bases, the J end lost 1 base, and 8 bases lay between the germline ends. CDR3 length: 14 amino acids. Germline CDR1 reads ENHRY; CDR2 reads SYGVKD. CDR3 DNA: TGTGCCATCAGTGAGGCAGGGGCGAACACTGAAGCTTTCTTT. Translated, it gives CAISEAGANTEAFF.

This sequence joins TRBV15 and TRBJ1-2; 7 nucleotides agree with TRBD1. Germline CDR1 and CDR2: LNHNV and YYDKDF (reference sequence). V gave up 0 bases and J gave up 0 bases; unmatched junction bases: 7. The CDR3 is 17 amino acids. The CDR3 DNA follows: TGTGCCACCAGCAGAGAGACCCGGACAGGAACTAACTATGGCTACACCTTC. Its protein is CATSRETRTGTNYGYTF.

The chain links TRBV2 to TRBJ1-1; D not certain. V was clipped by 7 bases and J by 0 bases, with 6 bases between them. This CDR3 is 12 amino acids long. Germline V gene sequence: CDR1 SNHLY, CDR2 FYNNEI. CDR3 nucleotide sequence: TGTGCCAGCACACCTATGAACACTGAAGCTTTCTTT. It codes for CASTPMNTEAFF.

The rearrangement links TRBV5-1 to TRBJ1-1; D uncertain. Germline V CDR1 and CDR2: SGHRS, YFSETQ. The CDR3 totals 12 residues. Trimming took 7 bases from V and 1 from J, leaving 8 bases between them. The CDR3 sequence is CASFAGNTEAFF. The DNA for the CDR3 is TGCGCCAGCTTCGCGGGGAACACTGAAGCTTTCTTT.

The rearrangement joins TRBV5-4 to TRBJ2-5; D uncertain. Germline V lookup: CDR1 SGHNT, CDR2 YYREEE (reference sequence). CDR3 size: 13 residues. Trimming cost V 6 bases and J 3 bases, with 12 bases left between them. The DNA for the CDR3 is TGTGCCAGCAAAAATAATTCGGAAGAGACCCAGTACTTC. Amino acids: CASKNNSEETQYF.

V is TRBV6-5 and J is TRBJ1-2; D may be TRBD1 (5 bases). The CDR3 is 15 amino acids. Trimming removed 6 bases at V and 7 bases at J, with 21 bases between. CDR1 and CDR2 from the germline V gene are MNHEY and SVGAGI. In DNA form, the CDR3 reads TGTGCCAGCAGACGACTCGGGGGAGGGCGGATTGGCTACACCTTC. This gives the protein CASRRLGGGRIGYTF.

This chain uses TRBV5-1 with TRBJ1-6, with a weak D call TRBD1 (5 bases). CDR1 and CDR2 (germline): SGHRS, YFSETQ. The CDR3 loop spans 14 amino acids. The V gene lost 4 bases and the J gene lost 7 bases, with 12 bases spanning the gap. This CDR3 reads CASSLGHPNSPLHF. CDR3 nucleotide sequence: TGCGCCAGCAGCCTCGGACACCCCAATTCACCCCTCCACTTT.

This clone was picked up a small number of times. This chain links TRBV7-6 with TRBJ2-7; 8 bases match TRBD1. V lost 7 bases and J lost 5; bases outside the gene matches: 10. In germline, CDR1 is SGHVS, CDR2 FNYEAQ. The CDR3 extends over 14 amino acids. The CDR3 coding sequence is TGTGCCAGCAAACCCCGGACAGGGTTGGACGAGCAGTACTTC. Its translation is CASKPRTGLDEQYF.

This clone was seen only a few times. The CDR3 loop reads CASSQVGNRGSNYGYTF. The CDR3 nucleotides are TGTGCCAGCAGCCAAGTGGGGAACAGGGGATCTAACTATGGCTACACCTTC. The V gene is TRBV4-2, the J gene TRBJ1-2, with 7 bases aligning to TRBD1. The germline CDR1 and CDR2 sequences are LGHNA and YNFKEQ. This CDR3 is 17 amino acids long. J was trimmed by 0 bases and V by 1 base; bases with no gene match: 8.